This T cell receptor beta chain was sequenced in a study of tissue T cells after allogeneic stem cell transplantation. The CDR3 is made up of 16 amino acids. Trimming removed 6 bases from V and 6 bases from J; junction bases left unmatched: 11. Germline V gives CDR1 LGHDT, CDR2 YNNKQL (reference sequence). Regarding the study as a whole: Some tissue clones might be persisting host cells; their alloreactivity or antigen specificity was not determined. The patient cohort was small and clinically heterogeneous, with limited sampling depth. Shared clones across patients were few; motif clustering revealed tissue-specific shared signatures.

With regard to this clone: The antigen is undetermined. Germline and genes here are mouse. With the read ending 1 residue before the CDR3 end, the germline J gene is used to fill in that end.

Sequencing of TCRbeta CDR3 at survey depth gave sequences and template counts. Here immunoSEQ multiplex PCR was the method, and the copy in TCRdb shows in-frame clones only, minus some. The sample records tens of thousands of clones, approximately 73% being singletons. This TCR derives from a pool of C57BL/6 mice in good health. Sequences were obtained from sorted cells pooled from one or two spleens. The chain uses TRBV4 and TRBJ1-4, with 9 bases identical to TRBD1. The CDR3 sequence: CASRQEGQGRDERLFF. The sequenced CDR3 bases are TGTGCCAGCAGGCAAGAGGGACAGGGACGAGACGAAAGATTATTT. The full variable domain, its missing parts supplied by reference TRBV4 and TRBJ1-4, is ETAVFQTPNYHVTQVGNEVSFNCKQTLGHDTMYWYKQDSKKLLKIMFSYNNKQLIVNETVPRRFSPQSSDKAHLNLRIKSVEPEDSAVYLCASRQEGQGRDERLFFGHGTKLSVL.